The entry below describes one T cell receptor beta chain. This record belongs to a study of blood T cell repertoires in COVID-19. Study overall: Sample material is recorded as cDNA or gDNA derived from T cells, B-cell-depleted T cells, or PBMCs.

The data were produced by immunoSEQ multiplex PCR, yet TCRdb's version contains in-frame clones alone and is incomplete. Seen here are approximately 160,000 clones, 60% to 85% observed once, and the top ten hold 8% to 9.5%. Germline V CDR1 and CDR2: MNHEY, SVGAGI. V shed 2 bases, J shed 4 bases, and the junction held 1 base outside the gene matches. The CDR3 loop spans 14 amino acids. The receptor was isolated from a man in his 60s with acute or convalescent COVID-19. The rearrangement joins TRBV6-5 to TRBJ2-4; TRBD1 matches 8 bases. Input material: peripheral blood. CDR3 bases: TGTGCCAGCAGTTACCGGGACAGGAAAAACATTCAGTACTTC. Amino acids: CASSYRDRKNIQYF.